This T cell receptor (beta chain) was sequenced during a study of Ad26.COV2.S vaccination and SARS-CoV-2 variants. Study summary: Enrolled in COV1001, the donor was in the Ad26.COV2.S trial arm, which received the vaccine. Participants got Ad26.COV2.S intramuscularly, once or twice 56 days apart.

Treatment described: around 19 received Ad26.COV2.S at low or high dose, single or two shots; about five received placebo; per-sample allocation not given. Day 63 following the first vaccine or placebo injection was when the samples were taken. Boston hosted the donor, who was an adult aged 18-55 years. Expressing Wuhan-strain SARS-CoV-2 spike, an Ad26 vector served as the vaccine. CDR1 and CDR2 from the germline V gene are SGHRS and YFSETQ. J lost 1 base, V lost 1 base, and 3 bases had no gene match. The CDR3 has 16 residues. TCRdb's table, derived via immunoSEQ multiplex PCR, lists solely in-frame clones and lacks some. Of around 450,000 clones listed, 70% to 90% were seen once; the top ten hold under 2%.

Sequenced material: peripheral blood, taken in a trial of Ad26.COV2.S vaccine versus placebo. The sequence was collected from a person aged 18-65 years who received the Ad26.COV2.S COVID-19 vaccine or a placebo. The rearrangement uses TRBV5-1 and TRBJ2-7, with TRBD2 identical over 12 bases. This CDR3 is CASSLKGLAGSYEQYF. The CDR3 DNA reads TGCGCCAGCAGCTTGAAGGGACTAGCGGGTTCCTACGAGCAGTACTTC.